This TCR beta chain was identified in a study of identical twins. This clonotype has at least ten counts. In TCRdb, the 5' RACE reads were re-called with MiXCR into one record per CDR3 protein. The sample records 1.5 million to 2 million distinct CDR3 sequences, around 33% being singletons. V was trimmed by 7 bases and J by 0 bases, leaving 13 bases between them. CDR3 length equals 14 residues. This clonotype was sampled from a newborn girl in good health. The sample was cord blood. The genes are TRBV12-3 or TRBV12-4 and TRBJ2-7; weak D call: TRBD1 (5 bases). The CDR3 sequence: CASNMGQGSYEQYF. CDR3 nucleotides: TGTGCCAGCAACATGGGGCAGGGCTCCTACGAGCAGTACTTC.